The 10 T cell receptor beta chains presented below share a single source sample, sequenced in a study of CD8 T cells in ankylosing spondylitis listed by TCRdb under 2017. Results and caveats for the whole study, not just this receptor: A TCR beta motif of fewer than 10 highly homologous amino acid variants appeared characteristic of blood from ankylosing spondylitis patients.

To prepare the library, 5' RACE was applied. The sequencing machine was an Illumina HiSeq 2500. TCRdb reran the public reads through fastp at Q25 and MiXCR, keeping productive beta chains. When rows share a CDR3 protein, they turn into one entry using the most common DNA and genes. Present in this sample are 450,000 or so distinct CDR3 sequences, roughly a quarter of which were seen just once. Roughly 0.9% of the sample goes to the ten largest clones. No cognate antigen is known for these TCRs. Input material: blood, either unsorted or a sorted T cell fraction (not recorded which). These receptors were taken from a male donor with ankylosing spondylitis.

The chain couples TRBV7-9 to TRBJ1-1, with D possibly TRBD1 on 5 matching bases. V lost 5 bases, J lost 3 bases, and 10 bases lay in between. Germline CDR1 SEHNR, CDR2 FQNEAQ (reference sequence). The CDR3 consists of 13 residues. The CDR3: CASSRTMDTEAFF. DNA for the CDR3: TGTGCCAGCAGCCGGACAATGGACACTGAAGCTTTCTTT.

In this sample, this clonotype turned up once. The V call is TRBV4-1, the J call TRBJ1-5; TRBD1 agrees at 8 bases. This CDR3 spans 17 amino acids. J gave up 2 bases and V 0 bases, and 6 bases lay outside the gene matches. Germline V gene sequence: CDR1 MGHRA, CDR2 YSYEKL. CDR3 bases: TGCGCCAGCAGCCAAGACGACAGGGGTTTGGGCAATCAGCCCCAGCATTTT. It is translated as CASSQDDRGLGNQPQHF.

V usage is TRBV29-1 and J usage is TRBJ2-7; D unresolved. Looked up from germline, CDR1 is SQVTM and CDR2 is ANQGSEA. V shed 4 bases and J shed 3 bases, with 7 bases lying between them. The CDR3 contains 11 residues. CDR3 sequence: CSVVFDYEQYV. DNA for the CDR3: TGCAGCGTTGTATTTGACTACGAGCAGTACGTC.

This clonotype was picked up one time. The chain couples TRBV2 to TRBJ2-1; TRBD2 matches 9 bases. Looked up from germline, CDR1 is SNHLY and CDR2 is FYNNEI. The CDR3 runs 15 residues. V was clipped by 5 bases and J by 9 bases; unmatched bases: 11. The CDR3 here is CASSPLAGELGEQFF. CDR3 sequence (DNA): TGTGCCAGCAGTCCATTAGCGGGAGAGCTTGGTGAGCAGTTCTTC.

The CDR3 region is CASSILEGLAGDHQFF. As DNA, the CDR3 is TGTGCCAGTAGTATCCTAGAGGGACTAGCGGGAGATCATCAGTTCTTC. This sequence joins TRBV19 and TRBJ2-1; 14 bases agree with TRBD2. The CDR3 runs to 16 residues. Germline lookup yields CDR1 LNHDA and CDR2 SQIVND (reference sequence). V lost 3 bases, J lost 13 bases, and 11 bases stayed unmatched.

The CDR3 protein is CSARAGRPNTGELFF. CDR3 coding DNA: TGCAGTGCTAGGGCGGGCAGACCGAACACCGGGGAGCTGTTTTTT. The J gene is TRBJ2-2, the V gene TRBV20-1, with a possible D match to TRBD2 (5 bases). The length of the CDR3 is 15 residues. V lost 3 bases and J 0 bases, leaving 11 bases between the germline ends. The V gene's germline CDR1 is DFQATT and CDR2 SNEGSKA (reference sequence).

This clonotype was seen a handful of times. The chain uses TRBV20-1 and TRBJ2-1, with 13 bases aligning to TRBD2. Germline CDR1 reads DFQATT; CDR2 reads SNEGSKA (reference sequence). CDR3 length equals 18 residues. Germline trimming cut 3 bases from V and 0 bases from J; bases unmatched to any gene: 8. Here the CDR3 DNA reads TGCAGTGCTAGCACGGGACTAGCGGGATTAAGCTCCTACAATGAGCAGTTCTTC. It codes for CSASTGLAGLSSYNEQFF.

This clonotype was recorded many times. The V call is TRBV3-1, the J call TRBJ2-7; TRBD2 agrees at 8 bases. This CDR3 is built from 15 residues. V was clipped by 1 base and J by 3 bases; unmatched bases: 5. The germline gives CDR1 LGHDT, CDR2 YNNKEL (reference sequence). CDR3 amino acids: CASSQGPSGGYEQYF. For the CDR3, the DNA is TGTGCCAGCAGCCAAGGCCCAAGCGGGGGCTACGAGCAGTACTTC.

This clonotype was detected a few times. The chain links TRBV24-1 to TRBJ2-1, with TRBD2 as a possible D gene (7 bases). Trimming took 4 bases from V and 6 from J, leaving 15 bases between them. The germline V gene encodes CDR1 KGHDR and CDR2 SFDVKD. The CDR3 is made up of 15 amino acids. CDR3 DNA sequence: TGTGCCACCAGTGACACAGGGAGGGGTGCCAATGAGCAGTTCTTC. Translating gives CATSDTGRGANEQFF.

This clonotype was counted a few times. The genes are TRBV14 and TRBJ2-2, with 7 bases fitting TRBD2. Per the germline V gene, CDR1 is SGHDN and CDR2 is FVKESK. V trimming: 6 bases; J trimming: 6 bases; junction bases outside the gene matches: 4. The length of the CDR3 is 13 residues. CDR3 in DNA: TGTGCCAGCAGTTGGGACTACGCCGGGGAGCTGTTTTTT. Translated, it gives CASSWDYAGELFF. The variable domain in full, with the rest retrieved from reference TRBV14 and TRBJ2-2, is EAGVTQFPSHSVIEKGQTVTLRCDPISGHDNLYWYRRVMGKEIKFLLHFVKESKQDESGMPNNRFLAERTGGTYSTLKVQPAELEDSGVYFCASSWDYAGELFFGEGSRLTVL.